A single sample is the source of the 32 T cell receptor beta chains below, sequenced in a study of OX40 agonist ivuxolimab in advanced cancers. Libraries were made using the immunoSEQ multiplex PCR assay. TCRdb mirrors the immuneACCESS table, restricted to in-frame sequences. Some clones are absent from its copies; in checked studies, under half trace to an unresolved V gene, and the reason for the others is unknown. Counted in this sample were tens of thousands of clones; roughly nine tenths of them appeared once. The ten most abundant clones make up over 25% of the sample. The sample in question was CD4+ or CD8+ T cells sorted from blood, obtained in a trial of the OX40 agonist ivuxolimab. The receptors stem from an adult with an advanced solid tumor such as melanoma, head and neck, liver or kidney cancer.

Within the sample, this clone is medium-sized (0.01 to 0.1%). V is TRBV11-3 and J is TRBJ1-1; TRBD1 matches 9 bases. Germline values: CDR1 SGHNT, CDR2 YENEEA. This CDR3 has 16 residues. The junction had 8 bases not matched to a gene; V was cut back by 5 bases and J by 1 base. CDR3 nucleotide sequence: TGTGCCAGCAGCCCTCGGACAGGGGCGAGGAACACTGAAGCTTTCTTT. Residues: CASSPRTGARNTEAFF.

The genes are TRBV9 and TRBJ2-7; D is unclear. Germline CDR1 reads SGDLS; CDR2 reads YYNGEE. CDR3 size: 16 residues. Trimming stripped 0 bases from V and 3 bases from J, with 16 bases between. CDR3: CASSVAGANLIYEQYF. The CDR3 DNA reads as TGTGCCAGCAGCGTAGCCGGAGCGAACCTTATCTACGAGCAGTACTTC.

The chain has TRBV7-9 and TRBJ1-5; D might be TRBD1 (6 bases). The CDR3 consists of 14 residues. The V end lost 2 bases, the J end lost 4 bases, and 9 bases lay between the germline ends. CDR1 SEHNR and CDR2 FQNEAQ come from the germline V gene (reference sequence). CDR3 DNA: TGTGCCAGCAGCTTATCCACAGGGAATCAGCCCCAGCATTTT. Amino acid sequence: CASSLSTGNQPQHF.

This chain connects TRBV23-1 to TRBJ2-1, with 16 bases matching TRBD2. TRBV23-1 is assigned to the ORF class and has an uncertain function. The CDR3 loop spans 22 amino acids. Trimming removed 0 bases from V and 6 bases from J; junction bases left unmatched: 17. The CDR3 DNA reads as TGCGCCAGCAGTCAATCGCCCGGGACTAGCGGGAGGGTCTCCTTTAGGGGCAATGAGCAGTTCTTC. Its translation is CASSQSPGTSGRVSFRGNEQFF.

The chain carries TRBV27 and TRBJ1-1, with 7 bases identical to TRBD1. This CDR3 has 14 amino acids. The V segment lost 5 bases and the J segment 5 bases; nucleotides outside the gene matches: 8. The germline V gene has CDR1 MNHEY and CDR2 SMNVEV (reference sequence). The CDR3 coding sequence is TGTGCCAGCAGTACTTTGACAGGGTGGACTGAAGCTTTCTTT. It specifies CASSTLTGWTEAFF.

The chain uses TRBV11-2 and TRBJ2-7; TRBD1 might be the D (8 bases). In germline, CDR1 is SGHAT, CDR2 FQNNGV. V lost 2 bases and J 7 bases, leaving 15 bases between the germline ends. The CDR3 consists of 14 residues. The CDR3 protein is CASSLRYRGGEQYF. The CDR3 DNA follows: TGTGCCAGCAGCTTACGTTACAGGGGGGGAGAGCAGTACTTC. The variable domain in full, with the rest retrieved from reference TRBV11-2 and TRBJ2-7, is EAGVAQSPRYKIIEKRQSVAFWCNPISGHATLYWYQQILGQGPKLLIQFQNNGVVDDSQLPKDRFSAERLKGVDSTLKIQPAKLEDSAVYLCASSLRYRGGEQYFGPGTRLTVT.

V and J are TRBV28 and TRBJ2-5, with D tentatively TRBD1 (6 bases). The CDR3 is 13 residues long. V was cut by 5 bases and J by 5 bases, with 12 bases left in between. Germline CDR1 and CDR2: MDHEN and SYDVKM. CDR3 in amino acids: CASSQQGRETQYF. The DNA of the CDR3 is TGTGCCAGCAGTCAACAGGGTAGGGAGACCCAGTACTTC.

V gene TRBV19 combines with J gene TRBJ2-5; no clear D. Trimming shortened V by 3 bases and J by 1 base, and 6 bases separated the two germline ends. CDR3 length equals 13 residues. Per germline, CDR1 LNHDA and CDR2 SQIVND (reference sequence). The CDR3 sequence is CASSIALQETQYF. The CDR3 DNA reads TGTGCCAGTAGTATTGCCCTCCAAGAGACCCAGTACTTC. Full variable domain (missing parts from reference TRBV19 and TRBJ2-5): DGGITQSPKYLFRKEGQNVTLSCEQNLNHDAMYWYRQDPGQGLRLIYYSQIVNDFQKGDIAEGYSVSREKKESFPLTVTSAQKNPTAFYLCASSIALQETQYFGPGTRLLVL.

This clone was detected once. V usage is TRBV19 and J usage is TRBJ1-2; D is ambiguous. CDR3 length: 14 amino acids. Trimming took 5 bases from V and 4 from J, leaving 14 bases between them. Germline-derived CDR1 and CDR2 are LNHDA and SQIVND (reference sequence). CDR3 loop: CASSSPAWPYGYTF. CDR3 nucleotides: TGTGCCAGTAGTTCTCCAGCGTGGCCCTATGGCTACACCTTC.

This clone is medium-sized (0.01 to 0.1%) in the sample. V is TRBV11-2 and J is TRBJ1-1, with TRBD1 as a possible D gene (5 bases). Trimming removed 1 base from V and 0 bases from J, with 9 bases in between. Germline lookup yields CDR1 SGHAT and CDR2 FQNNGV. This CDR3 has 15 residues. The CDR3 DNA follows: TGTGCCAGCAGCTTAGGACAGTACATGAACACTGAAGCTTTCTTT. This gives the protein CASSLGQYMNTEAFF.

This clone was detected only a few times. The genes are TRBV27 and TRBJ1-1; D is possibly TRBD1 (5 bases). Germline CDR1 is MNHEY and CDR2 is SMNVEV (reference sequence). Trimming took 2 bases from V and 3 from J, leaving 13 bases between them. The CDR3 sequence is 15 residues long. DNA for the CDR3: TGTGCCAGCAGTTTACTAAGGGGTCGGTACACTGAAGCTTTCTTT. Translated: CASSLLRGRYTEAFF.

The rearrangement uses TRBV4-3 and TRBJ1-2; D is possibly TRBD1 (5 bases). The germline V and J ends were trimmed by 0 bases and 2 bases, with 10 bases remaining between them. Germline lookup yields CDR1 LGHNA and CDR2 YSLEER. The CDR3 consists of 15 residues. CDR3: CASSQDPGQNYGYTF. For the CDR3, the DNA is TGCGCCAGCAGCCAAGACCCGGGGCAAAACTATGGCTACACCTTC.

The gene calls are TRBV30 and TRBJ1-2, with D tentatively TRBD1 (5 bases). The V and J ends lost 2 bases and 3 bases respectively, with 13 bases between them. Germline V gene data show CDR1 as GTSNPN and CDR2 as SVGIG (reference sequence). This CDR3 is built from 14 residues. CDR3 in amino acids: CAWSIGDGYYGYTF. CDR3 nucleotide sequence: TGTGCCTGGAGTATCGGGGACGGCTACTATGGCTACACCTTC.

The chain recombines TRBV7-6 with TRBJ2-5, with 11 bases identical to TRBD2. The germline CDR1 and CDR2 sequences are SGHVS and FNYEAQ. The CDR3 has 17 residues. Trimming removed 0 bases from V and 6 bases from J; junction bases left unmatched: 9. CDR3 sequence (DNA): TGTGCCAGCAGCTTAGCCTTACTAGCGGGAGCGGGGAAGACCCAGTACTTC. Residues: CASSLALLAGAGKTQYF.

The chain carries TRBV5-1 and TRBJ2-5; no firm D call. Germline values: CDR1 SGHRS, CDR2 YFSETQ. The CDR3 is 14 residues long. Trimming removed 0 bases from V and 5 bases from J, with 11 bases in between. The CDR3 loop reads CASSLVGPRETQYF. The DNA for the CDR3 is TGCGCCAGCAGCTTGGTTGGGCCTCGGGAGACCCAGTACTTC.

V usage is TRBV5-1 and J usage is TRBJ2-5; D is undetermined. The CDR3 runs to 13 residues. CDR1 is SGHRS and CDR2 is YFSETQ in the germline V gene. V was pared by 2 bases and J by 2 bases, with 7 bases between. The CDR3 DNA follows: TGCGCCAGCAGCTTTGGTACACAAGAGACCCAGTACTTC. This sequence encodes CASSFGTQETQYF.

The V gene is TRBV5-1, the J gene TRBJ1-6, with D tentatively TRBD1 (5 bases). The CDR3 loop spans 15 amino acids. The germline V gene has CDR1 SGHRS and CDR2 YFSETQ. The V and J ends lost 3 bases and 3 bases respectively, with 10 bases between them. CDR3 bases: TGCGCCAGCAGCTCCCTTGGGGGCTATAATTCACCCCTCCACTTT. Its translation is CASSSLGGYNSPLHF. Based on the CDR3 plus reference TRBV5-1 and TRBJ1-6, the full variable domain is KAGVTQTPRYLIKTRGQQVTLSCSPISGHRSVSWYQQTPGQGLQFLFEYFSETQRNKGNFPGRFSGRQFSNSRSEMNVSTLELGDSALYLCASSSLGGYNSPLHFGNGTRLTVT.

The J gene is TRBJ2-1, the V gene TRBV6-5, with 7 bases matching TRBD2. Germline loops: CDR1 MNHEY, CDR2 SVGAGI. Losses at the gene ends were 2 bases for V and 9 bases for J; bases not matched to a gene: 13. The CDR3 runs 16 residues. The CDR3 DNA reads TGTGCCAGCAGTTACGGTGGGGACTACCCTTTTGGTGAGCAGTTCTTC. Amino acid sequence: CASSYGGDYPFGEQFF.

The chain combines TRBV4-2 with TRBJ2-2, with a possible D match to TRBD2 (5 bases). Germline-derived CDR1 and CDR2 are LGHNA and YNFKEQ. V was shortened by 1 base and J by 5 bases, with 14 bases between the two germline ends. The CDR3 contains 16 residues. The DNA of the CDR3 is TGTGCCAGCAGCCAAGGGCCGGGCAGGAGGACCGGGGAGCTGTTTTTT. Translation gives CASSQGPGRRTGELFF.

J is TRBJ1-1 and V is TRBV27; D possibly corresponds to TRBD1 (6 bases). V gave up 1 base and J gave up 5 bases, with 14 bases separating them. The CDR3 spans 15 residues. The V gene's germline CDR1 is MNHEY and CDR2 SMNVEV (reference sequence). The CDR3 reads CASSLWGGGGTEAFF. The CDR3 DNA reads TGTGCCAGCAGTTTATGGGGGGGCGGGGGGACTGAAGCTTTCTTT.

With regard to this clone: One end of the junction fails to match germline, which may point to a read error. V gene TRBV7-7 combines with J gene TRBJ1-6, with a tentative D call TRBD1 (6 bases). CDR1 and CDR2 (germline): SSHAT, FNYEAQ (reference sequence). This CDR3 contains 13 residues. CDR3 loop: CASSLNQGTPLHF. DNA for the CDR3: TGTGCTAGCAGCTTAAATCAGGGGACACCCCTCCACTTT. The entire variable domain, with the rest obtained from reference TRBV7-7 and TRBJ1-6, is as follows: GAGVSQSPRYKVTKRGQDVTLRCDPISSHATLYWYQQALGQGPEFLTYFNYEAQPDKSGLPSDRFSAERPEGSISTLTIQRTEQRDSAMYRCASSLNQGTPLHFGNGTRLTVT.

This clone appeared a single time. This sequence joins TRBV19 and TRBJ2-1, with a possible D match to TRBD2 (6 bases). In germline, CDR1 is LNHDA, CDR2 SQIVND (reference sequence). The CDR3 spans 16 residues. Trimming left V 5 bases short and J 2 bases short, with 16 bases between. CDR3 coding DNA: TGTGCCAGTAGTCTCTTAGCGGATCCCCCCTACAATGAGCAGTTCTTC. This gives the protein CASSLLADPPYNEQFF. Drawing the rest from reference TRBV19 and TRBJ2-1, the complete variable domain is DGGITQSPKYLFRKEGQNVTLSCEQNLNHDAMYWYRQDPGQGLRLIYYSQIVNDFQKGDIAEGYSVSREKKESFPLTVTSAQKNPTAFYLCASSLLADPPYNEQFFGPGTRLTVL.

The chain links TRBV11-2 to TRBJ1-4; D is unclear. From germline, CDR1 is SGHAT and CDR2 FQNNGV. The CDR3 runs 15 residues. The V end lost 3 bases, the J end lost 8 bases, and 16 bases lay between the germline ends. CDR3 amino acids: CASSFSGPGGEKLFF. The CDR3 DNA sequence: TGTGCCAGCAGCTTTTCCGGGCCCGGTGGAGAAAAACTGTTTTTT.

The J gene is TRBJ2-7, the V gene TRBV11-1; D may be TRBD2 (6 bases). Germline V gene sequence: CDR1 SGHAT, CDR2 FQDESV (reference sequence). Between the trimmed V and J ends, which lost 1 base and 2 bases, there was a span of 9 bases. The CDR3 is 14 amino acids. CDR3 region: CASSLGGETYEQYF. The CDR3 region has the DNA TGTGCCAGCAGCTTAGGCGGGGAGACCTACGAGCAGTACTTC.

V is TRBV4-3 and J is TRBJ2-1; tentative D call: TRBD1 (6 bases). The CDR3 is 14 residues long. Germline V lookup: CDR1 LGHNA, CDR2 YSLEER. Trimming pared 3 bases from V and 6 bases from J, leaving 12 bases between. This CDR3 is CASSHRARGNEQFF. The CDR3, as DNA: TGCGCCAGCAGCCACCGGGCCAGGGGCAATGAGCAGTTCTTC.

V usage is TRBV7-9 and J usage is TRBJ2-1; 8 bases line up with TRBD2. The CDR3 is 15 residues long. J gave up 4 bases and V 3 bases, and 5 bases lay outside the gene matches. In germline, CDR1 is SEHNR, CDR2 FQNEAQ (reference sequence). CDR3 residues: CASSFSSGRYNEQFF. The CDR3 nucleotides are TGTGCCAGCAGCTTCTCTAGCGGGCGATACAATGAGCAGTTCTTC. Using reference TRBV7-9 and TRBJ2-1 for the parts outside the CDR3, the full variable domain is DTGVSQNPRHKITKRGQNVTFRCDPISEHNRLYWYRQTLGQGPEFLTYFQNEAQLEKSRLLSDRFSAERPKGSFSTLEIQRTEQGDSAMYLCASSFSSGRYNEQFFGPGTRLTVL.

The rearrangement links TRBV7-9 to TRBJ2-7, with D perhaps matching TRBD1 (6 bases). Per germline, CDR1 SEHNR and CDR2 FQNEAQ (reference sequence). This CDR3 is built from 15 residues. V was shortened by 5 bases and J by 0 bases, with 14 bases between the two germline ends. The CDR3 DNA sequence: TGTGCCAGCAGCCACCCCGACAGGCCCTCCTACGAGCAGTACTTC. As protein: CASSHPDRPSYEQYF.

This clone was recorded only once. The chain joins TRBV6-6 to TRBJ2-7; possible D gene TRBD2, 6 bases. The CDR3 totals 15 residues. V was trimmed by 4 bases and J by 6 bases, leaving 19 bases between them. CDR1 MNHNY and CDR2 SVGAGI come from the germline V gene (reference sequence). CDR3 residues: CASSLTGELQSEQYF. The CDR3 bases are TGTGCCAGCAGTTTAACGGGGGAGCTCCAATCCGAGCAGTACTTC.

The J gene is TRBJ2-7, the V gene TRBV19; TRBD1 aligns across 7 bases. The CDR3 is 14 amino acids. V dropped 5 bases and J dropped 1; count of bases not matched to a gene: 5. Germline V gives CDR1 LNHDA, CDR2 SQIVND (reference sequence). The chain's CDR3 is CASSPWDSSYEQYF. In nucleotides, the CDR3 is TGTGCCAGTAGTCCCTGGGACAGTTCCTACGAGCAGTACTTC. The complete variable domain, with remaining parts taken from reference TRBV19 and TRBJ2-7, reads DGGITQSPKYLFRKEGQNVTLSCEQNLNHDAMYWYRQDPGQGLRLIYYSQIVNDFQKGDIAEGYSVSREKKESFPLTVTSAQKNPTAFYLCASSPWDSSYEQYFGPGTRLTVT.

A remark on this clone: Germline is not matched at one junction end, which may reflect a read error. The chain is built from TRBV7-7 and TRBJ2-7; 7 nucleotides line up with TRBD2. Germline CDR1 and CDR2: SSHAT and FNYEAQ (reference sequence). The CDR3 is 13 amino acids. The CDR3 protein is CASSLGEGYEQYF. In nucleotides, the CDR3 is TGTGCTAGCAGCTTAGGGGAGGGCTACGAGCAGTACTTC.

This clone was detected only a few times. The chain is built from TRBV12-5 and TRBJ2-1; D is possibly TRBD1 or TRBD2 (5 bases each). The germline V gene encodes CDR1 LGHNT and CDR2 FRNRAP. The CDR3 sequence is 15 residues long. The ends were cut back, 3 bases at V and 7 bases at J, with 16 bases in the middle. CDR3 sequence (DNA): TGTGCTAGTGGTTTCCGGGACGCAGGATCGAATGAGCAGTTCTTC. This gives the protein CASGFRDAGSNEQFF.

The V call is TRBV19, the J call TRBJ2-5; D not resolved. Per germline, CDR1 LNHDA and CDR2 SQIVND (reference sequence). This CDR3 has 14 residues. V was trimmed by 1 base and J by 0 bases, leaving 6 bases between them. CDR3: CASSIVAYQETQYF. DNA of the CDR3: TGTGCCAGTAGTATAGTCGCGTACCAAGAGACCCAGTACTTC.